This T cell receptor (beta chain) was documented in a study of blood T cell repertoires in COVID-19. Clinical history reported by participants formed the basis on which cohorts were assigned. Two consecutive negative NP/OP PCR tests, clearance, or resolved symptoms defined Cohort 3 recovery. V was shortened by 3 bases and J by 5 bases, with 13 bases between the two germline ends. CDR3 length equals 14 residues. The germline V gene encodes CDR1 MNHEY and CDR2 SMNVEV (reference sequence). The repertoire was sequenced with immunoSEQ multiplex PCR; TCRdb's copy has only in-frame clones and lacks some. Among about 170,000 clones, around 89% were seen once, and the ten largest hold approximately 0.8%.

The origin of this receptor is a woman younger than 35 who had recovered from COVID-19. The rearrangement joins TRBV27 to TRBJ1-2; D unresolved. Sequencing input: PBMCs or T cells enriched from blood (not recorded which). The CDR3 protein is CASSFGGDFYGYTF. In DNA, the CDR3 is TGTGCCAGCAGTTTCGGCGGGGATTTTTATGGCTACACCTTC.